Detailed here is one T cell receptor (beta chain). Its antigen is still unknown. The data stem from a study of cytomegalovirus exposure and HLA in healthy donors. The study's findings and limits: Later analysis indicated greater clonal expansion among HLA-associated TCR beta chains than among equally common other chains.

Per germline, CDR1 SQVTM and CDR2 ANQGSEA. The trim removed 3 bases at V and 4 bases at J, leaving 8 bases unmatched. CDR3 length: 16 residues. The PCR used 60 Vbeta and 13 Jbeta primers. Only in-frame clones appear in the TCRdb table, and some are missing; sequencing was by immunoSEQ multiplex PCR. The top ten hold around 3% of the sample, which has around 200,000 clones, around 70% seen once. Healthy individuals who donated bone marrow served as the donors. This chain connects TRBV29-1 to TRBJ1-4; 10 nucleotides align to TRBD1. Sequences were obtained from PBMCs. This TCR derives from a male donor in good health and CMV-seronegative. This chain's CDR3 is CSVELFGTGDNEKLFF. In DNA, the CDR3 is TGCAGCGTTGAGCTGTTTGGGACAGGGGATAATGAAAAACTGTTTTTT. Complete variable domain (other parts from reference TRBV29-1 and TRBJ1-4): SAVISQKPSRDICQRGTSLTIQCQVDSQVTMMFWYRQQPGQSLTLIATANQGSEATYESGFVIDKFPISRPNLTFSTLTVSNMSPEDSSIYLCSVELFGTGDNEKLFFGSGTQLSVL.